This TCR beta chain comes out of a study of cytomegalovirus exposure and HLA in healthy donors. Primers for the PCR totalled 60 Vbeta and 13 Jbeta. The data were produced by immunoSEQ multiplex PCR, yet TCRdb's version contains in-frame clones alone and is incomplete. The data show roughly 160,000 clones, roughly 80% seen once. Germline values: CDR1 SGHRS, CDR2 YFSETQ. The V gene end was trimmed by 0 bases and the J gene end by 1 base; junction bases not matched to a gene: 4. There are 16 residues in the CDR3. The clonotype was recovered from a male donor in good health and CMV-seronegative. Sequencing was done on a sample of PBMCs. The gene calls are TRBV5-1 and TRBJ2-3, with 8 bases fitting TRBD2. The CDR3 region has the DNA TGCGCCAGCAGCTTGGACCCGCGGGGGGGCACAGATACGCAGTATTTT. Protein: CASSLDPRGGTDTQYF.